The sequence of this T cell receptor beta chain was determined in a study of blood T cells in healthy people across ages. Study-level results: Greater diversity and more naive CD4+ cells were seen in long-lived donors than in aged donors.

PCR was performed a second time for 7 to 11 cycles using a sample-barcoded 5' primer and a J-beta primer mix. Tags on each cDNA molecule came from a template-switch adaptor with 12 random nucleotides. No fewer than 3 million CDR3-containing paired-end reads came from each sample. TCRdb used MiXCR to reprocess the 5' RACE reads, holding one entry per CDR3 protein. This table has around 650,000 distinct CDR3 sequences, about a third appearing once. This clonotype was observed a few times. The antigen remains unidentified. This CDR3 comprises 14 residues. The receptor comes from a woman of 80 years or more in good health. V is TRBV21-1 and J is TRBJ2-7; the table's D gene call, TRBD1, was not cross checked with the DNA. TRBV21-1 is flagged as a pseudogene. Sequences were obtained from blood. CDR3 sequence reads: CASRTGPKPYEQYF. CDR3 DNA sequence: TGTGCCAGCAGAACCGGGCCAAAGCCCTACGAGCAGTACTTC.